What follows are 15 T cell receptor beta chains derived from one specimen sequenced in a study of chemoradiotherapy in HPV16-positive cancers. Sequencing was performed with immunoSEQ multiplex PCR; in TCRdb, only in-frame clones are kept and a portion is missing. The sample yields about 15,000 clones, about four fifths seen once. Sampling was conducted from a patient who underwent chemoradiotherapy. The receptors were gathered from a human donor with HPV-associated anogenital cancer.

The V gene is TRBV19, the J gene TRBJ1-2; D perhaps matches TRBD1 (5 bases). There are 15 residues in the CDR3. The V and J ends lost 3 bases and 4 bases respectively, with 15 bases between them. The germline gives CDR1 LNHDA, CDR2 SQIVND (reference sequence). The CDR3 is CASSIWAPGGYGYTF. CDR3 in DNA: TGTGCCAGTAGTATTTGGGCACCCGGGGGCTATGGCTACACCTTC. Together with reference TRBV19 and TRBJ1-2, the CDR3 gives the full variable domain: DGGITQSPKYLFRKEGQNVTLSCEQNLNHDAMYWYRQDPGQGLRLIYYSQIVNDFQKGDIAEGYSVSREKKESFPLTVTSAQKNPTAFYLCASSIWAPGGYGYTFGSGTRLTVV.

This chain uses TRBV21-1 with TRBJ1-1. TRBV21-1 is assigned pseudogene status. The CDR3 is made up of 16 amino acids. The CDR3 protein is CASSKHDLRLDTEAFF. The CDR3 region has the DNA TGTGCCAGCAGCAAACATGATTTGCGGCTGGACACTGAAGCTTTCTTT.

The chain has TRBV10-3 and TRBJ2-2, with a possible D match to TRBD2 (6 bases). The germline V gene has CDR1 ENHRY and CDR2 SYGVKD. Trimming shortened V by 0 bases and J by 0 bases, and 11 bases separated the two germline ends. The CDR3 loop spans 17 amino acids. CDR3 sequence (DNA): TGTGCCATCAGTGAGTCGAGTCGCGGGACGAACACCGGGGAGCTGTTTTTT. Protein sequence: CAISESSRGTNTGELFF.

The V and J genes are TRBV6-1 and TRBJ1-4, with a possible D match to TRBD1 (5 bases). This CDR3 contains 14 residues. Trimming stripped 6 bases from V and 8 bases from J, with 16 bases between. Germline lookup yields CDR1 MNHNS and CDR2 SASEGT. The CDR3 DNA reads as TGTGCCAGCAGCCAGCGGGAAGGGGTAGAAAAACTGTTTTTT. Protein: CASSQREGVEKLFF.

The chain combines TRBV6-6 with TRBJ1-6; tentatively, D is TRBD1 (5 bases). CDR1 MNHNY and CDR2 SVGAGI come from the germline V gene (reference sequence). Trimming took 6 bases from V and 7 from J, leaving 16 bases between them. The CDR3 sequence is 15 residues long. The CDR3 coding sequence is TGTGCCAGCAGCGCGGGACTTCCCTTAAATTCACCCCTCCACTTT. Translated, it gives CASSAGLPLNSPLHF.

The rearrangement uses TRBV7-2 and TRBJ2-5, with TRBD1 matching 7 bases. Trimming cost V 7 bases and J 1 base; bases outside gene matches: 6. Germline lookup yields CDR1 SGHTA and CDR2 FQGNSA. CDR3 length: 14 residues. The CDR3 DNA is TGTGCCAGCAACCGGGGACAGCTCCAAGAGACCCAGTACTTC. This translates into CASNRGQLQETQYF.

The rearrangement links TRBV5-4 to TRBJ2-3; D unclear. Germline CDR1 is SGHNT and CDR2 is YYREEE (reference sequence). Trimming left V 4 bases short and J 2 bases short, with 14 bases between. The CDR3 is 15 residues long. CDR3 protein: CASSPTRAATDTQYF. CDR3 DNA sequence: TGTGCCAGCAGCCCTACTCGGGCCGCCACAGATACGCAGTATTTT.

CDR3 nucleotides: TGCGCCAGCAGCTTGGGCAGCATGCAAGAGACCCAGTACTTC. It codes for CASSLGSMQETQYF. The gene calls are TRBV5-1 and TRBJ2-5; D is unclear. V was shortened by 0 bases and J by 2 bases, with 8 bases between the two germline ends. The CDR3 is made up of 14 amino acids. Germline CDR1 and CDR2: SGHRS and YFSETQ.

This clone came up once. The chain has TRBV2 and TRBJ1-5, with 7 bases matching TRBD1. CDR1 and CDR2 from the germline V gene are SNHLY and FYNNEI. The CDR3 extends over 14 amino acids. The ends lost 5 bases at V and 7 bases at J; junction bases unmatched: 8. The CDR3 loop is CASSKDRFGQPQHF. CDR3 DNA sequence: TGTGCCAGCAGTAAGGACAGGTTTGGGCAGCCCCAGCATTTT. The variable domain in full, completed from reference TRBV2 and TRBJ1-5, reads EPEVTQTPSHQVTQMGQEVILRCVPISNHLYFYWYRQILGQKVEFLVSFYNNEISEKSEIFDDQFSVERPDGSNFTLKIRSTKLEDSAMYFCASSKDRFGQPQHFGDGTRLSIL.

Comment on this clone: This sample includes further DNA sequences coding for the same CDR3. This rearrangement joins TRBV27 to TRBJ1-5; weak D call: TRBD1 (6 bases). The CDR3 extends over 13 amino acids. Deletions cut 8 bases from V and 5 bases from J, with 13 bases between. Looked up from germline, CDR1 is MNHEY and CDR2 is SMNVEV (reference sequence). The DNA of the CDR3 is TGTGCCAGCTCCAAGGGGGGGGATCAGCCCCAGCATTTT. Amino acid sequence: CASSKGGDQPQHF.

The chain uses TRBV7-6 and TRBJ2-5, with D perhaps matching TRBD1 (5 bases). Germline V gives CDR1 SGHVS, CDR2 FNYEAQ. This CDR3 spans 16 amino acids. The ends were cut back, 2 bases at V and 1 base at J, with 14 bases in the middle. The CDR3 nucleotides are TGTGCCAGCAGCTTATCCCTTGCCGACAGCCAAGAGACCCAGTACTTC. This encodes CASSLSLADSQETQYF.

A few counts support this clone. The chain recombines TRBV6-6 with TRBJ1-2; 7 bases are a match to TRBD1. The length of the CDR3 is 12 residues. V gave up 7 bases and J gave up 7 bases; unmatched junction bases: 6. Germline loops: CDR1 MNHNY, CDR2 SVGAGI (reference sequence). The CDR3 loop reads CASTTDRVGYTF. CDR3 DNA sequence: TGTGCCAGCACCACCGACAGGGTTGGCTACACCTTC.

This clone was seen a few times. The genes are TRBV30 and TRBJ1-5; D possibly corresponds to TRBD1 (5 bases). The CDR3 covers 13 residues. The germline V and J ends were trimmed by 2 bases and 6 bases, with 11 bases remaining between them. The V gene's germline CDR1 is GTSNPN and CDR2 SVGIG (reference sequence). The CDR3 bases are TGTGCCTGGAGTATGGGGGAGGGTCAGCCCCAGCATTTT. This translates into CAWSMGEGQPQHF.

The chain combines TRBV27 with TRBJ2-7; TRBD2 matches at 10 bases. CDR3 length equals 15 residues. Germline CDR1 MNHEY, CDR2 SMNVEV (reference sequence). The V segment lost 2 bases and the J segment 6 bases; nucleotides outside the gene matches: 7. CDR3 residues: CASSLLGLAGAEQYF. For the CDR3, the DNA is TGTGCCAGCAGTTTACTTGGCCTAGCGGGAGCCGAGCAGTACTTC.

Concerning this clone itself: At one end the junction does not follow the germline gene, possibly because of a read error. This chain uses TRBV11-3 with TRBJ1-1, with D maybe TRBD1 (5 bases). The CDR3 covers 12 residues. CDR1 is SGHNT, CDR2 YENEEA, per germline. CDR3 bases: TGTGCCAGCAGCATAGACAGATCTGAAGCTTTCTTT. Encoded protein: CASSIDRSEAFF.